This passage covers 26 T cell receptor beta chains from one sample sequenced in a study of shared clonotypes between healthy human individuals. Using immunoSEQ multiplex PCR, the repertoire was profiled, and TCRdb retains in-frame clones only, with some absent. The profile shows more than 200,000 clones, 65% to 70% of them singletons. The sequenced sample was memory CD4+ T cells sorted from blood. Stated subset: CD45RA-negative fraction. The receptors shown here come from a man aged 25 to 45 in good health.

The V call is TRBV14, the J call TRBJ2-1, with TRBD2 matching 7 bases. The CDR3 extends over 16 amino acids. Germline CDR1 and CDR2: SGHDN and FVKESK. The V and J ends lost 1 base and 0 bases, in that order; junction bases with no gene match: 3. This CDR3 is CASSQAGGYSYNEQFF. DNA for the CDR3: TGTGCCAGCAGCCAAGCGGGAGGTTACTCCTACAATGAGCAGTTCTTC.

This clone appeared a single time. The CDR3 coding sequence is TGTGCCAGCCTCCTTTGGGGAACAGATACGCAGTATTTT. This translates into CASLLWGTDTQYF. The chain joins TRBV5-4 to TRBJ2-3; D call uncertain. The length of the CDR3 is 13 residues. Germline V lookup: CDR1 SGHNT, CDR2 YYREEE (reference sequence). The V end lost 7 bases, the J end lost 3 bases, and 12 bases lay between the germline ends. The variable domain in full, with the rest retrieved from reference TRBV5-4 and TRBJ2-3, is ETGVTQSPTHLIKTRGQQVTLRCSSQSGHNTVSWYQQALGQGPQFIFQYYREEENGRGNFPPRFSGLQFPNYSSELNVNALELDDSALYLCASLLWGTDTQYFGPGTRLTVL.

This chain connects TRBV16 to TRBJ1-4; a possible D gene is TRBD1 (5 bases). This CDR3 has 15 residues. Germline V CDR1 and CDR2: KGHSY, FQNENV. The germline V and J ends were trimmed by 2 bases and 10 bases, with 17 bases remaining between them. CDR3 loop: CASSQGADLSGKLFF. The CDR3 DNA reads TGTGCCAGCAGCCAAGGGGCAGATCTATCCGGAAAACTGTTTTTT.

The chain joins TRBV18 to TRBJ2-7; D is unclear. The CDR3 is 15 amino acids. CDR1 is KGHSH, CDR2 LQKENI, per germline. V dropped 6 bases and J dropped 5 bases, with 20 bases sitting between them. The CDR3 sequence is CASSPLGVGSHEQYF. The DNA of the CDR3 is TGTGCCAGCTCCCCGCTTGGGGTAGGAAGTCACGAGCAGTACTTC.

The chain is built from TRBV2 and TRBJ2-7, with D perhaps TRBD1 (5 bases). Trimming removed 4 bases at V and 3 bases at J, with 16 bases between. Germline CDR1 is SNHLY and CDR2 is FYNNEI. The CDR3 covers 15 residues. The CDR3 region is CASSAVGLLRYEQYF. CDR3 in DNA: TGTGCCAGCAGTGCCGTGGGGCTCCTGCGCTACGAGCAGTACTTC. Full variable domain (remainder filled in from reference TRBV2 and TRBJ2-7): EPEVTQTPSHQVTQMGQEVILRCVPISNHLYFYWYRQILGQKVEFLVSFYNNEISEKSEIFDDQFSVERPDGSNFTLKIRSTKLEDSAMYFCASSAVGLLRYEQYFGPGTRLTVT.

The chain couples TRBV5-1 to TRBJ2-5; D is tentatively TRBD1 or TRBD2 (5 bases each). Trimming took 0 bases from V and 2 from J, leaving 8 bases between them. CDR1 is SGHRS and CDR2 is YFSETQ in the germline V gene. The CDR3 contains 14 residues. This chain's CDR3 is CASSLEWGQETQYF. The DNA for the CDR3 is TGCGCCAGCAGCTTGGAATGGGGGCAAGAGACCCAGTACTTC.

This rearrangement joins TRBV5-4 to TRBJ2-1; D uncertain. V was shortened by 2 bases and J by 5 bases, with 14 bases between the two germline ends. This CDR3 is 15 amino acids long. Germline V CDR1 and CDR2: SGHNT, YYREEE (reference sequence). The CDR3 loop is CASSFGTSLNNEQFF. CDR3 nucleotides: TGTGCCAGCAGCTTTGGTACCAGCCTAAACAATGAGCAGTTCTTC.

V and J are TRBV18 and TRBJ2-7; a weak D match, TRBD2 (6 bases). The CDR3 covers 13 residues. The V and J ends lost 6 bases and 1 base respectively, with 10 bases between them. From germline, CDR1 is KGHSH and CDR2 LQKENI. The CDR3 is CASSGGKSYEQYF. The CDR3 DNA reads as TGTGCCAGCTCGGGGGGAAAGTCCTACGAGCAGTACTTC.

V usage is TRBV11-2 and J usage is TRBJ2-7; 8 bases are a match to TRBD2. This CDR3 region has 15 residues. Trimming removed 5 bases from V and 6 bases from J; junction bases left unmatched: 12. Germline lookup yields CDR1 SGHAT and CDR2 FQNNGV. Written as DNA, the CDR3 is TGTGCCAGCAGCCTTCCGGGGGGGCCGGCTACCGAGCAGTACTTC. Amino acids: CASSLPGGPATEQYF.

The chain uses TRBV28 and TRBJ1-2; TRBD1 agrees at 8 bases. The CDR3 consists of 13 residues. V shed 6 bases, J shed 7 bases, and the junction held 7 bases outside the gene matches. Germline values: CDR1 MDHEN, CDR2 SYDVKM. CDR3 residues: CASRTGAAGGYTF. CDR3 sequence (DNA): TGTGCCAGCAGGACAGGGGCGGCGGGTGGCTACACCTTC.

This clone was recorded a few times. The CDR3 DNA follows: TGTGCCAGCGTCCCCGGGACATTGGGCACCGGGGAGCTGTTTTTT. Translation: CASVPGTLGTGELFF. The chain has TRBV6-1 and TRBJ2-2, with D perhaps matching TRBD1 (6 bases). Trimming pared 8 bases from V and 4 bases from J, leaving 17 bases between. There are 15 residues in the CDR3. Germline CDR1 reads MNHNS; CDR2 reads SASEGT.

The chain joins TRBV28 to TRBJ1-5; D is possibly TRBD1 (6 bases). CDR1 MDHEN and CDR2 SYDVKM come from the germline V gene. The CDR3 is made up of 17 amino acids. Trimming shortened V by 1 base and J by 5 bases, and 18 bases separated the two germline ends. The CDR3 here is CASSLSVNRAVDQPQHF. CDR3 bases: TGTGCCAGCAGTTTATCGGTGAACAGGGCGGTAGATCAGCCCCAGCATTTT.

The chain combines TRBV7-8 with TRBJ2-1; 11 nucleotides match TRBD2. Per germline, CDR1 SGHVS and CDR2 FQNEAQ. CDR3 length equals 15 residues. Unmatched junction bases numbered 7, after V lost 5 bases and J lost 7 bases. The CDR3 protein is CASSPTSGSRNEQFF. Here the CDR3 DNA reads TGTGCCAGCAGCCCCACTAGCGGGAGCAGGAATGAGCAGTTCTTC.

This clone was picked up a small number of times. The chain uses TRBV7-8 and TRBJ2-7; 7 bases agree with TRBD2. The germline CDR1 and CDR2 sequences are SGHVS and FQNEAQ. The V segment lost 2 bases and the J segment 1 base; nucleotides outside the gene matches: 5. CDR3 length: 15 amino acids. The CDR3 region is CASSLRRERSYEQYF. The CDR3 region has the DNA TGTGCCAGCAGCTTACGGCGGGAGCGTTCCTACGAGCAGTACTTC.

Regarding this clone: Other DNA sequences within the sample encode an identical CDR3. The chain couples TRBV5-1 to TRBJ2-5; TRBD1 aligns across 7 bases. Germline values: CDR1 SGHRS, CDR2 YFSETQ. V lost 0 bases and J lost 3; bases outside the gene matches: 2. The CDR3 is 14 amino acids. CDR3 region: CASSLVGTEETQYF. The CDR3 DNA follows: TGCGCCAGCAGCTTGGTTGGGACAGAAGAGACCCAGTACTTC.

The rearrangement joins TRBV5-1 to TRBJ2-5, with 7 bases aligning to TRBD2. This CDR3 is 13 amino acids long. V gave up 4 bases and J gave up 5 bases; unmatched junction bases: 5. The V gene's germline CDR1 is SGHRS and CDR2 YFSETQ. CDR3 region: CASSGAGLETQYF. DNA for the CDR3: TGCGCCAGCAGCGGAGCGGGATTGGAGACCCAGTACTTC.

V gene TRBV5-5 combines with J gene TRBJ2-1, with D unclear. V lost 2 bases, J lost 8 bases, and 5 bases lay in between. This CDR3 is 11 amino acids long. The germline CDR1 and CDR2 sequences are SGHKS and YYEKEE (reference sequence). The CDR3 coding sequence is TGTGCCAGCAGCTTTTGGGATGAGCAGTTCTTC. It translates to CASSFWDEQFF.

V usage is TRBV28 and J usage is TRBJ2-5; D possibly corresponds to TRBD1 (6 bases). Germline V gene lookup returns CDR1 MDHEN and CDR2 SYDVKM. V lost 3 bases and J 9 bases, leaving 20 bases between the germline ends. The CDR3 length is 15 residues. CDR3 DNA: TGTGCCAGCAGTTTGAGTCGCCCTCTGAGACAGGCCCAGTACTTC. Amino acids: CASSLSRPLRQAQYF.

Concerning this clone: The identical CDR3 is also encoded by other nucleotide sequences in the sample. The genes are TRBV6-6 and TRBJ2-7; 7 bases fit TRBD1. Losses at the gene ends were 4 bases for V and 2 bases for J; bases not matched to a gene: 2. The CDR3 length is 13 residues. Germline V lookup: CDR1 MNHNY, CDR2 SVGAGI (reference sequence). The chain's CDR3 is CASSFGQAYEQYF. DNA for the CDR3: TGTGCCAGCAGTTTCGGACAGGCCTACGAGCAGTACTTC.

The rearrangement uses TRBV5-1 and TRBJ1-4; 10 bases are a match to TRBD1. From germline, CDR1 is SGHRS and CDR2 YFSETQ. CDR3 length equals 16 residues. The J segment lost 0 bases and the V segment lost 5 bases, leaving 4 bases of the junction unmatched. The CDR3 nucleotides are TGCGCCAGCAGTCGGACAGGGGGGGCAACTAATGAAAAACTGTTTTTT. This sequence encodes CASSRTGGATNEKLFF.

The chain employs TRBV2 and TRBJ1-2; D uncertain. Trimming took 5 bases from V and 8 from J, leaving 12 bases between them. The CDR3 contains 12 residues. Germline V gene lookup returns CDR1 SNHLY and CDR2 FYNNEI. The CDR3 coding sequence is TGTGCCAGCAGTCCAGATCTTTGGGGCTACACCTTC. Amino acids: CASSPDLWGYTF.

The chain recombines TRBV2 with TRBJ1-2; 7 bases line up with TRBD1. The CDR3 spans 13 residues. Germline assignment: CDR1 SNHLY and CDR2 FYNNEI. V lost 11 bases, J lost 9 bases, and 15 bases stayed unmatched. CDR3 sequence reads: CASILQGGASYTF. CDR3 nucleotide sequence: TGTGCCTCTATCCTTCAGGGGGGGGCGAGCTACACCTTC. Full variable domain (rest looked up from reference TRBV2 and TRBJ1-2): EPEVTQTPSHQVTQMGQEVILRCVPISNHLYFYWYRQILGQKVEFLVSFYNNEISEKSEIFDDQFSVERPDGSNFTLKIRSTKLEDSAMYFCASILQGGASYTFGSGTRLTVV.

This chain links TRBV7-9 with TRBJ1-4; 10 bases line up with TRBD1. The trim removed 5 bases at V and 7 bases at J, leaving 7 bases unmatched. This CDR3 contains 15 residues. CDR1 SEHNR and CDR2 FQNEAQ come from the germline V gene (reference sequence). This chain's CDR3 is CASSPTRTGGEKLFF. In DNA form, the CDR3 reads TGTGCCAGCAGCCCGACGAGGACAGGGGGTGAAAAACTGTTTTTT.

The chain employs TRBV19 and TRBJ2-6, with 7 nucleotides matching TRBD1. CDR3 length: 15 amino acids. The germline gives CDR1 LNHDA, CDR2 SQIVND (reference sequence). Trimming removed 5 bases from V and 4 bases from J; junction bases left unmatched: 5. The CDR3 DNA is TGTGCCAGTAGTCCGACAGGGTCGGGGGCCAACGTCCTGACTTTC. It yields the protein CASSPTGSGANVLTF.

The chain uses TRBV7-9 and TRBJ2-1, with D perhaps TRBD2 (6 bases). Trimming removed 3 bases at V and 8 bases at J, with 8 bases between. The germline CDR1 and CDR2 sequences are SEHNR and FQNEAQ (reference sequence). The CDR3 covers 12 residues. CDR3 amino acids: CASSFKRDEQFF. The DNA of the CDR3 is TGTGCCAGCAGCTTTAAGCGGGATGAGCAGTTCTTC.

Written as DNA, the CDR3 is TGTGCCATCAGTGAGTCGATAGGGGGCGCCGTCTATGGCTACACCTTC. The encoded protein is CAISESIGGAVYGYTF. The rearrangement uses TRBV10-3 and TRBJ1-2; the match to TRBD1 covers 7 bases. Germline assignment: CDR1 ENHRY and CDR2 SYGVKD. The CDR3 spans 16 residues. V was pared by 0 bases and J by 4 bases, with 8 bases of the junction left unmatched.